The 9 T cell receptor beta chains below were found in one sample sequenced in a study of shared clonotypes between healthy human individuals (dated by TCRdb to about 2020). Preparation of the library involved the immunoSEQ multiplex PCR assay. The clones in this table, taken by TCRdb from immuneACCESS, are in-frame only. Not every clone is retained; where verified, under half of the shortfall comes from an unresolved V gene, and the cause of the rest is unknown. The sample contains approximately 350,000 clones, over 65% of them found a single time. 10% of the sample belongs to the ten largest clones. The sample consisted of memory CD4+ T cells sorted from blood. The sample's cell subset or site label, decoded: CD45RA-negative fraction. The receptor source for this set is a man aged 25-45 years in good health.

This clone has only one observation. The rearrangement joins TRBV27 to TRBJ1-2; tentative D call: TRBD1 (6 bases). This CDR3 is built from 16 residues. The V end was cut by 6 bases, the J end by 0 bases, with 17 bases between. Germline loops: CDR1 MNHEY, CDR2 SMNVEV (reference sequence). As DNA, the CDR3 is TGTGCCAGCAGGGTACAGGGAGGACAGCCTAACTATGGCTACACCTTC. This gives the protein CASRVQGGQPNYGYTF.

The CDR3 here is CASSFNYADTQYF. Here the CDR3 DNA reads TGTGCCAGCAGTTTTAACTATGCAGATACGCAGTATTTT. The chain couples TRBV27 to TRBJ2-3; D gene uncertain. Trimming shortened V by 3 bases and J by 4 bases, and 8 bases separated the two germline ends. Germline V gives CDR1 MNHEY, CDR2 SMNVEV (reference sequence). This CDR3 has 13 residues.

V usage is TRBV25-1 and J usage is TRBJ2-3; 9 nucleotides align to TRBD1. The CDR3 contains 15 residues. The V gene's germline CDR1 is MGHDK and CDR2 SYGVNS. V lost 5 bases to trimming and J lost 2 bases; unmatched junction nucleotides: 5. CDR3 region: CASSSGTGITDTQYF. DNA for the CDR3: TGTGCCAGCAGTTCCGGGACAGGGATCACAGATACGCAGTATTTT.

This clone came up once. The chain employs TRBV5-1 and TRBJ1-1; a weak D match, TRBD1 (6 bases). In germline, CDR1 is SGHRS, CDR2 YFSETQ. This CDR3 has 15 amino acids. V was shortened by 3 bases and J by 4 bases, with 16 bases between the two germline ends. The CDR3 sequence: CASSSTPSRGTEAFF. The CDR3 DNA reads TGCGCCAGCAGCTCCACTCCCAGCAGGGGCACTGAAGCTTTCTTT.

This clone was detected a few times. This rearrangement joins TRBV28 to TRBJ1-4, with 8 bases aligning to TRBD1. CDR3 size: 15 residues. The germline CDR1 and CDR2 sequences are MDHEN and SYDVKM. Trimming took 3 bases from V and 7 from J; bases not matched to a gene: 7. CDR3 sequence: CASSLHRGVAEKLFF. The CDR3 DNA reads as TGTGCCAGCAGTTTGCACAGGGGGGTGGCTGAAAAACTGTTTTTT.

This clone was seen a single time. The chain carries TRBV10-3 and TRBJ2-7; D is undetermined. This CDR3 has 12 amino acids. Germline V CDR1 and CDR2: ENHRY, SYGVKD. Trimming cost V 11 bases and J 2 bases, with 13 bases left between them. CDR3 DNA: TGTGCCGCCAATCCGGATACCTACGAGCAGTACTTC. Translation gives CAANPDTYEQYF.

The chain has TRBV5-4 and TRBJ2-3; D unclear. Trimming took 2 bases from V and 7 from J, leaving 8 bases between them. The V gene's germline CDR1 is SGHNT and CDR2 YYREEE (reference sequence). The CDR3 covers 12 residues. The CDR3 DNA is TGTGCCAGCAGCTTCGACTGGAATACGCAGTATTTT. Amino acids: CASSFDWNTQYF.

The chain joins TRBV6-6 to TRBJ2-2; D is uncertain. Germline V gene data show CDR1 as MNHNY and CDR2 as SVGAGI (reference sequence). This CDR3 comprises 12 residues. Trimming removed 2 bases at V and 8 bases at J, with 6 bases between. The CDR3 sequence is CASSYTEGELFF. The CDR3, as DNA: TGTGCCAGCAGTTACACGGAGGGGGAGCTGTTTTTT.

The V and J genes are TRBV28 and TRBJ1-5; D remains ambiguous. The CDR3 is 13 amino acids. Per germline, CDR1 MDHEN and CDR2 SYDVKM. V was clipped by 2 bases and J by 7 bases, with 9 bases between them. CDR3 protein: CASSLVRGQPQHF. The CDR3 nucleotides read TGTGCCAGCAGTTTAGTTCGAGGGCAGCCCCAGCATTTT.